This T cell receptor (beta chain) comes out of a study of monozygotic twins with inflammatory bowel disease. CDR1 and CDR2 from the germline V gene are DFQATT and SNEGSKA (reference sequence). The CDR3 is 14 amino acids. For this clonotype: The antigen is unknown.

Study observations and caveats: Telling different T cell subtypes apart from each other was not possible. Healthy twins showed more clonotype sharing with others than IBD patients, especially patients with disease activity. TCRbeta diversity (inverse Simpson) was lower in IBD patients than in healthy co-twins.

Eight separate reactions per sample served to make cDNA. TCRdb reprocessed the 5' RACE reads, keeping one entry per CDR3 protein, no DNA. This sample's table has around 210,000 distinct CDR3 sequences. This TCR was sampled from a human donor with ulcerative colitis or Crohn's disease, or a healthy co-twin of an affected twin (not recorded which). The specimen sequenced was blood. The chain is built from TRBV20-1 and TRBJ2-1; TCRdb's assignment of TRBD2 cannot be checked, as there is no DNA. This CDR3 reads CSGLGGGRAGEQFF.